Listed below are T cell receptor beta chains from one sample, sequenced in a study of OX40 agonist ivuxolimab in advanced cancers. Generated by immunoSEQ multiplex PCR, the TCRdb table keeps only in-frame clones and is missing some. The data contain tens of thousands of clones, 80% to 90% of them seen just once; the ten biggest clones take up more than 13%. Sequences were derived from CD4+ or CD8+ T cells sorted from blood, sampled in a trial of the OX40 agonist ivuxolimab. These receptors came from an adult with an advanced solid tumor such as melanoma, head and neck, liver or kidney cancer. The CDR3 runs from the conserved cysteine through the conserved F or W. Fields, in order: CDR3 length, clone size, V gene, D gene, J gene, CDR3 DNA, CDR3 protein. D genes are given only for firm matches. Rows give clone size only sometimes, using once, few, many, or a class for an expanded clone.

14	NA	TRBV4-1	TRBD2	TRBJ2-5	TGCGCCAGCAGCCAAGATCAACTAGCGGGGGAACAGTACTTC	CASSQDQLAGEQYF
14	NA	TRBV4-1	NA	TRBJ2-7	TGCGCCAGCAGCCAGGCGACAGGCTCCTACGAGCAGTACTTC	CASSQATGSYEQYF
18	NA	TRBV7-9	TRBD2	TRBJ2-1	TGTGCCAGCAGCTTAATCGCGTCCTGGACTAGCGGTTACAATGAGCAGTTCTTC	CASSLIASWTSGYNEQFF
12	NA	TRBV6-6	NA	TRBJ1-5	TGTGCCAGCGGACAGACGCAGGGTCCCCAGCATTTT	CASGQTQGPQHF
19	once	TRBV29-1	TRBD2	TRBJ2-1	TGCAGCGTTGAAGATATTTGGACTAGCGCCAGAGGCTCCTACAATGAGCAGTTCTTC	CSVEDIWTSARGSYNEQFF
16	NA	TRBV2	NA	TRBJ2-1	TGTGCCAGCAGTGAATTACAATATAGCTCCTACAATGAGCAGTTCTTC	CASSELQYSSYNEQFF
15	NA	TRBV7-8	NA	TRBJ1-1	TGTGCCAGCAGCTTAGCGCGACAGGCGAACACTGAAGCTTTCTTT	CASSLARQANTEAFF
14	NA	TRBV5-4	NA	TRBJ1-1	TGTGCCAGCAGCTTTAGGCAGGGCCTCACTGAAGCTTTCTTT	CASSFRQGLTEAFF
16	NA	TRBV27	TRBD2	TRBJ2-2	TGTGCCAGCAGTCCGCGGGGGGGGTCAAACACCGGGGAGCTGTTTTTT	CASSPRGGSNTGELFF
15	NA	TRBV5-1	NA	TRBJ2-5	TGCGCCAGCAGCTTGGTAATGGCAGGGCAAGAGACCCAGTACTTC	CASSLVMAGQETQYF
12	NA	TRBV29-1	TRBD1	TRBJ2-7	TGCAGCGTTCGGGACAGGAACTACGAGCAGTACTTC	CSVRDRNYEQYF
14	NA	TRBV7-3	TRBD2	TRBJ2-1	TGTGCCAGCAGCAACCTAGCGGGAGGGGATGAGCAGTTCTTC	CASSNLAGGDEQFF
13	NA	TRBV19	NA	TRBJ2-7	TGTGCCAGTAGTTTCGGGGGCGGTTACGAGCAGTACTTC	CASSFGGGYEQYF
19	NA	TRBV9	TRBD1	TRBJ2-2	TGTGCCAGCAGCCCGCCGGGACAGGGGGCCCATTTGAACACCGGGGAGCTGTTTTTT	CASSPPGQGAHLNTGELFF
16	NA	TRBV30	NA	TRBJ1-2	TGTGCCTGGAGTGTACCCTCGGCCAGACATAGGTATGGCTACACCTTC	CAWSVPSARHRYGYTF
14	NA	TRBV7-9	NA	TRBJ1-1	TGTGCCAGCAGCTTGGGGGGCTTTGGGACTGAAGCTTTCTTT	CASSLGGFGTEAFF